This T cell receptor beta chain came from a study of identical twins. Broader study findings: Models predicted less out-of-frame TCR alpha sharing in monozygotic twins than was found. Compared with unrelated sharing, twin-shared out-of-frame alpha sequences had more low-probability sequences.

Per germline, CDR1 DFQATT and CDR2 SNEGSKA (reference sequence). This CDR3 contains 13 residues. V was shortened by 6 bases and J by 2 bases, with 14 bases between the two germline ends. Template switching introduced a universal primer site, and the cDNA bore unique molecular identifiers. TCRdb called the 5' RACE reads again in MiXCR, with one record for every CDR3 protein. The sample consists of around 550,000 distinct CDR3 sequences, 13% to 15% of them appearing once. Concerning this clonotype itself: Its antigen remains unknown.

These data also formed part of another study, on yellow fever vaccine responses in identical twins. That investigation notes: Reportedly, the response of twins' T cells to the vaccine seemed partly convergent, partly personalized.

This TCR was sampled from a woman aged 18-35 years in good health. The specimen sequenced was CD4+ T cells sorted from blood. The V and J genes are TRBV20-1 and TRBJ2-7; D ambiguous. The CDR3, as DNA: TGCAGTGCCCCTCGGGTCGCTCCCTACGAGCAGTACGTC. Its translation is CSAPRVAPYEQYV.